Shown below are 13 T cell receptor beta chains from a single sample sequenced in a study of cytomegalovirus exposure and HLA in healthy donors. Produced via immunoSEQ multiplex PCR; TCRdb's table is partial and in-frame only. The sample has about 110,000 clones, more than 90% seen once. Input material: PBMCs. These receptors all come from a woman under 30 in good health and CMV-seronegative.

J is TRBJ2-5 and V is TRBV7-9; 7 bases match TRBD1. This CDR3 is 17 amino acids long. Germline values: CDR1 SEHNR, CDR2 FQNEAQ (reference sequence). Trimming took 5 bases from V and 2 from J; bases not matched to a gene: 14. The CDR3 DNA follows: TGTGCCAGCAGCCCCCGCCGGGACAGAGTAACTCAAGAGACCCAGTACTTC. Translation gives CASSPRRDRVTQETQYF.

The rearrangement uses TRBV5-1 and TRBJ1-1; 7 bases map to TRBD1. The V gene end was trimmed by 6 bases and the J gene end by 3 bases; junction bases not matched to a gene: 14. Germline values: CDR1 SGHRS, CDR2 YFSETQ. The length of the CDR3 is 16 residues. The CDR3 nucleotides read TGCGCCAGCACTACCGTAGCGCATACAGGGGACACTGAAGCTTTCTTT. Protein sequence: CASTTVAHTGDTEAFF.

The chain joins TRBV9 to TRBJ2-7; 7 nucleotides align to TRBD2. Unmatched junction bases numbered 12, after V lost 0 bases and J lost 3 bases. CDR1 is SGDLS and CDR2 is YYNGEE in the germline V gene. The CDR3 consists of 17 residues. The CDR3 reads CASSVGGGTNLLYEQYF. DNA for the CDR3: TGTGCCAGCAGCGTAGGGGGGGGGACGAACCTACTCTACGAGCAGTACTTC.

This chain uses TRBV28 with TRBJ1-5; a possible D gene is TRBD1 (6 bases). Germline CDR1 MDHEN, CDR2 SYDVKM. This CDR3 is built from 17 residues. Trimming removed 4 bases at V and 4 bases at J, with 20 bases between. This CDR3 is CASSSAPGQRRNQPQHF. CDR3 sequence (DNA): TGTGCCAGCAGTTCCGCCCCCGGACAGCGCCGTAATCAGCCCCAGCATTTT.

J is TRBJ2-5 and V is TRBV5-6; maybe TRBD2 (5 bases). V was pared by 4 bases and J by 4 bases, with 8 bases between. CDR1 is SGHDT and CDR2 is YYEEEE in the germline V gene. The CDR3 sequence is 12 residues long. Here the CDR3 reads CASSVRGETQYF. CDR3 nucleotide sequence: TGTGCCAGCAGCGTTCGGGGAGAGACCCAGTACTTC.

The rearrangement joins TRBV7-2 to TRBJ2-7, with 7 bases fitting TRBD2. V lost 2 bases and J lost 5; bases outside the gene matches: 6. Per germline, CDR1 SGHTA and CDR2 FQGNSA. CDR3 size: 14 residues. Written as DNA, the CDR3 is TGTGCCAGCAGCTTACGGCGGGGGTGGGACGAGCAGTACTTC. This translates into CASSLRRGWDEQYF.

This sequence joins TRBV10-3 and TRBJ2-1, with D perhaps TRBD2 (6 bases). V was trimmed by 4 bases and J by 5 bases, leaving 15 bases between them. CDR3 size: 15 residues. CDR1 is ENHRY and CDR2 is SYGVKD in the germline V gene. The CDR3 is CAISVWRGVDNEQFF. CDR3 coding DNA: TGTGCCATCAGTGTATGGCGGGGTGTAGACAATGAGCAGTTCTTC.

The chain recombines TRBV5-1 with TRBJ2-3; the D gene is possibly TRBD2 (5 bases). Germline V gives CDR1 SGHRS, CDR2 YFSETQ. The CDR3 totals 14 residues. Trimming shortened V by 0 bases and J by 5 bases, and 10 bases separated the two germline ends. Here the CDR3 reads CASSLASEVDTQYF. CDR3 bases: TGCGCCAGCAGCTTGGCCTCGGAGGTAGATACGCAGTATTTT.

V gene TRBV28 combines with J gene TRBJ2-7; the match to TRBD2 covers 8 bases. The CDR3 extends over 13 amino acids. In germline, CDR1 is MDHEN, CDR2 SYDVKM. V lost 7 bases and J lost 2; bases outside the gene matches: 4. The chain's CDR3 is CASTSGGTYEQYF. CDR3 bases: TGTGCCAGCACCTCGGGGGGGACCTACGAGCAGTACTTC.

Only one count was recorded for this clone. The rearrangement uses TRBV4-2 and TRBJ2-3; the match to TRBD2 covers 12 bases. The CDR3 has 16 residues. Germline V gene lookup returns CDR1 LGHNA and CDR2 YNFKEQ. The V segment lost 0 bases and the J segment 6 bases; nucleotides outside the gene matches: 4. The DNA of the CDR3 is TGTGCCAGCAGCCAAGAAGCTAGCGGGGGGGCCGATACGCAGTATTTT. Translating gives CASSQEASGGADTQYF.

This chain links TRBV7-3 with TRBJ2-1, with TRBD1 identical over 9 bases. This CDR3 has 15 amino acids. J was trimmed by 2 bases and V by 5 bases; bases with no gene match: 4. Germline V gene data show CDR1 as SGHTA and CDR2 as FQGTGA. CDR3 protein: CASSPGQGTYNEQFF. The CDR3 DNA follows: TGTGCCAGCAGCCCTGGACAGGGGACCTACAATGAGCAGTTCTTC.

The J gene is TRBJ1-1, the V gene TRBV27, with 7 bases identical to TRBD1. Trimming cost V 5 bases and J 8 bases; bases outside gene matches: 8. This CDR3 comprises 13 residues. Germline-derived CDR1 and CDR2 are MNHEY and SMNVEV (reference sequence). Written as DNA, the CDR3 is TGTGCCAGCAGTCTCAGGGGACAGCAGGAAGCTTTCTTT. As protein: CASSLRGQQEAFF.

The CDR3 is CASSLGGGYEQYF. The CDR3 DNA reads TGTGCCAGCAGCTTAGGCGGGGGCTACGAGCAGTACTTC. This sequence joins TRBV7-6 and TRBJ2-7; 7 bases are a match to TRBD2. CDR3 length: 13 residues. From germline, CDR1 is SGHVS and CDR2 FNYEAQ. Losses at the gene ends were 1 base for V and 3 bases for J; bases not matched to a gene: 0.